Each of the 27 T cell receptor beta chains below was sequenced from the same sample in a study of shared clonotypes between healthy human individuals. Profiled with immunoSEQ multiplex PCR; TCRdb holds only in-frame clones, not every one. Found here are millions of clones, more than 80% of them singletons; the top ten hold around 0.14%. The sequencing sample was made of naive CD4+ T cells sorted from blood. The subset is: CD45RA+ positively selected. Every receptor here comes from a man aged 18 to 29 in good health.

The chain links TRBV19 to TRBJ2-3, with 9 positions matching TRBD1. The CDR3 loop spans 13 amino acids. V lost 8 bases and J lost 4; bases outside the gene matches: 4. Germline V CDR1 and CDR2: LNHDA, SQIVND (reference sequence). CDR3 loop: CASSGTGPDTQYF. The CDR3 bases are TGTGCCAGTTCAGGGACAGGGCCAGATACGCAGTATTTT.

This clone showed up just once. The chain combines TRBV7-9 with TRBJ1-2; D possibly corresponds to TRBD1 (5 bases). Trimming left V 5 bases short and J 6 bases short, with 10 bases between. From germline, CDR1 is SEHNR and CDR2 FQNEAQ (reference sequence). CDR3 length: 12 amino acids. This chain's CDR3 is CASSRDSDGYTF. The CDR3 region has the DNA TGTGCCAGCAGCCGGGACTCCGATGGCTACACCTTC.

CDR3 loop: CASSKGGAGDQETQYF. DNA of the CDR3: TGCGCCAGCAGCAAAGGGGGGGCGGGGGACCAAGAGACCCAGTACTTC. This chain connects TRBV10-1 to TRBJ2-5, with D perhaps matching TRBD2 (7 bases). The V gene's germline CDR1 is WNHNN and CDR2 SYGVQD (reference sequence). This CDR3 comprises 16 residues. Trimming stripped 6 bases from V and 0 bases from J, with 17 bases between.

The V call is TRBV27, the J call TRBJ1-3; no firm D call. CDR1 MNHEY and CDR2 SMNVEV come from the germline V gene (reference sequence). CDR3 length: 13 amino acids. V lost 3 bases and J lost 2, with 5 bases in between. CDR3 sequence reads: CASSFRPGNTIYF. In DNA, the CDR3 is TGTGCCAGCAGTTTCAGACCTGGAAACACCATATATTTT.

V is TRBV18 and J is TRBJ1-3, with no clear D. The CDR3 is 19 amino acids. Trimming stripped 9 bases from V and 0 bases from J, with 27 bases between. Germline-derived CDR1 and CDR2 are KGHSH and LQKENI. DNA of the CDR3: TGTGCCAGGCCCCTTGGTGAAAAACTCCTCAGCACCTCTGGAAACACCATATATTTT. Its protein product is CARPLGEKLLSTSGNTIYF.

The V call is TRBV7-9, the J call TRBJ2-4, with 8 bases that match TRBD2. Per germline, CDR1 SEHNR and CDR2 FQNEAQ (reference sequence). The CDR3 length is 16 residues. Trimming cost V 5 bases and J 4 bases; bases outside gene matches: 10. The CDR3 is CASSNTPGGPKNIQYF. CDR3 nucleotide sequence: TGTGCCAGCAGCAACACCCCGGGGGGGCCAAAAAACATTCAGTACTTC.

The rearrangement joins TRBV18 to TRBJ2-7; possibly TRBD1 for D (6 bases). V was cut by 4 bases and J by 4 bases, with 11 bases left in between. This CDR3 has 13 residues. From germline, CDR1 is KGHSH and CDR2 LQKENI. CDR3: CASSLQTGYEQYF. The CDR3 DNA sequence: TGTGCCAGCTCACTACAAACAGGGTACGAGCAGTACTTC.

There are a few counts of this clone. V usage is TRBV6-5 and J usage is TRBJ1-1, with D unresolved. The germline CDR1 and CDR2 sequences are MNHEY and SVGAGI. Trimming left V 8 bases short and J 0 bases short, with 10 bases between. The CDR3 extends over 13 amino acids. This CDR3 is CASLRRVNTEAFF. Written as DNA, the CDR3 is TGTGCCAGCCTCAGGAGGGTGAACACTGAAGCTTTCTTT.

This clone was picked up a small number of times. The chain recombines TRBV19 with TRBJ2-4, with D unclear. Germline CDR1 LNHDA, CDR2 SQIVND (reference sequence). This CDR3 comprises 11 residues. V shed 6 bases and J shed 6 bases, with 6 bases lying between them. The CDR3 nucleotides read TGTGCCAGTAGCGGTCGAAACATTCAGTACTTC. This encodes CASSGRNIQYF.

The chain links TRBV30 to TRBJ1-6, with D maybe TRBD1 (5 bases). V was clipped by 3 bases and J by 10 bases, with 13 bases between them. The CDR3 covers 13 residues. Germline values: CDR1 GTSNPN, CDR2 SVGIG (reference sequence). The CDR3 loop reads CAWRSGGWSPLHF. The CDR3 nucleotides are TGTGCCTGGAGATCTGGGGGATGGTCACCCCTCCACTTT.

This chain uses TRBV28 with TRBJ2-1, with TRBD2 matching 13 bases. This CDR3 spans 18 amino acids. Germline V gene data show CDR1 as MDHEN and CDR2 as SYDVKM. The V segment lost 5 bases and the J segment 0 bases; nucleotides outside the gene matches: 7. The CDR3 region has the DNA TGTGCCAGCAGTCACGAGGGACTAGCGGGGCGCTCCTACAATGAGCAGTTCTTC. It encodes CASSHEGLAGRSYNEQFF. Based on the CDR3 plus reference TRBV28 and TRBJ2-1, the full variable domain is DVKVTQSSRYLVKRTGEKVFLECVQDMDHENMFWYRQDPGLGLRLIYFSYDVKMKEKGDIPEGYSVSREKKERFSLILESASTNQTSMYLCASSHEGLAGRSYNEQFFGPGTRLTVL.

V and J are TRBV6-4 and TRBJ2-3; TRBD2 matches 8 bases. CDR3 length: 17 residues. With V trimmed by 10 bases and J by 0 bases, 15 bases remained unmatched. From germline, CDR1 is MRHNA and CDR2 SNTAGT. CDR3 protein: CATPGASGHSSTDTQYF. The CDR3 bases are TGTGCCACGCCAGGGGCTAGCGGGCACTCTAGCACAGATACGCAGTATTTT.

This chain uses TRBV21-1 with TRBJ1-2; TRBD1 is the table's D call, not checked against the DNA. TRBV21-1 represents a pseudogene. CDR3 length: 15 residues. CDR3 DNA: TGTGCCAGCAGCAAACGGGACAGGGCACACTATGGCTACACCTTC. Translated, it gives CASSKRDRAHYGYTF.

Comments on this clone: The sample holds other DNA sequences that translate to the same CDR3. The CDR3 reads CASSGQTYEQYF. DNA of the CDR3: TGTGCCAGCTCAGGACAGACTTACGAGCAGTACTTC. V gene TRBV6-5 combines with J gene TRBJ2-7; maybe TRBD1 (6 bases). Germline lookup yields CDR1 MNHEY and CDR2 SVGAGI. The CDR3 length is 12 residues. With 8 bases removed from V and 4 bases from J, the gap between germline ends came to 12 bases.

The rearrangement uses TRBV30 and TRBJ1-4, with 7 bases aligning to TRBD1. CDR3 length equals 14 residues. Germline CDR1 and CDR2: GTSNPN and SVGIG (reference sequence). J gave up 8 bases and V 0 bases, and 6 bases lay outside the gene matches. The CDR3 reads CAWSVDRVGEKLFF. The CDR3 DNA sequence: TGTGCCTGGAGTGTTGACAGGGTGGGGGAAAAACTGTTTTTT.

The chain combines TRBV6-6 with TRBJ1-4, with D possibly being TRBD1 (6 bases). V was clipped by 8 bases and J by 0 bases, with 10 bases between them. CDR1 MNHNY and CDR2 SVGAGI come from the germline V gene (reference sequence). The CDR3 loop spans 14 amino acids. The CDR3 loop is CASLDRTTNEKLFF. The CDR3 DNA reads TGTGCCAGCTTGGACAGAACAACTAATGAAAAACTGTTTTTT.

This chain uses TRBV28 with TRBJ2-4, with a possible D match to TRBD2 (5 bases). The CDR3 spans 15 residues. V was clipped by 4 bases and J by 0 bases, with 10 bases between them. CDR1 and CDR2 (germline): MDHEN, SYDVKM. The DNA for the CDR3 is TGTGCCAGCAGTTCTAGCCGGCAAGCCAAAAACATTCAGTACTTC. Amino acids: CASSSSRQAKNIQYF.

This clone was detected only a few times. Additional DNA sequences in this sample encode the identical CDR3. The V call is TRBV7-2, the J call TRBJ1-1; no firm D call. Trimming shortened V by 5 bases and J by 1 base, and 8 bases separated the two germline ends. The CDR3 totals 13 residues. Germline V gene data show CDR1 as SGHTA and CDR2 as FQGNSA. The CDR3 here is CASSSRGNTEAFF. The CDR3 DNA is TGTGCCAGCAGCAGCCGGGGGAACACTGAAGCTTTCTTT.

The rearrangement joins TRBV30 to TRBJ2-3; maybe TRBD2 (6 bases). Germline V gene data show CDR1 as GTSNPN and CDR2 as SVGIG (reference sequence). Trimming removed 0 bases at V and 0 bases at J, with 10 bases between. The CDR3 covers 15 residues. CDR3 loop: CAWSVFGSSTDTQYF. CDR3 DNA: TGTGCCTGGAGTGTATTCGGGAGTAGCACAGATACGCAGTATTTT.

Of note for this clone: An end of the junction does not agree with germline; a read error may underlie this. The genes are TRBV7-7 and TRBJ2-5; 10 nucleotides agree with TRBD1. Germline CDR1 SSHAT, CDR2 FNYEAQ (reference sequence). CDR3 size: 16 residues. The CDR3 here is CASSLGTGEVSETQYF. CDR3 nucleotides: TGTGCTAGCAGCCTAGGGACAGGGGAAGTTTCGGAGACCCAGTACTTC. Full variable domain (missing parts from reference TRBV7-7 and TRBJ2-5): GAGVSQSPRYKVTKRGQDVTLRCDPISSHATLYWYQQALGQGPEFLTYFNYEAQPDKSGLPSDRFSAERPEGSISTLTIQRTEQRDSAMYRCASSLGTGEVSETQYFGPGTRLLVL.

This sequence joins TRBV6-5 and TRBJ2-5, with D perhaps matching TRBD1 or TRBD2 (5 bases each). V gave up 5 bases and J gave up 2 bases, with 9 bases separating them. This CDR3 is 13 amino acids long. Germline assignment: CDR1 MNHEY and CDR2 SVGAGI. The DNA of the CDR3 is TGTGCCAGCAGTCGGGACCAGCAAGAGACCCAGTACTTC. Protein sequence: CASSRDQQETQYF.

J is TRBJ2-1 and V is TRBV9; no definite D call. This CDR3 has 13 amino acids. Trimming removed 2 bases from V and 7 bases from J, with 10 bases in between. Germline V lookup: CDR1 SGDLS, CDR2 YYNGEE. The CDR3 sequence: CASSVTGSNEQFF. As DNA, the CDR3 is TGTGCCAGCAGCGTCACCGGGTCTAATGAGCAGTTCTTC. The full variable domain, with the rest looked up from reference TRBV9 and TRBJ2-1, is DSGVTQTPKHLITATGQRVTLRCSPRSGDLSVYWYQQSLDQGLQFLIQYYNGEERAKGNILERFSAQQFPDLHSELNLSSLELGDSALYFCASSVTGSNEQFFGPGTRLTVL.

The CDR3 region is CASRGTGGPYEQYF. Written as DNA, the CDR3 is TGTGCCAGCAGGGGGACAGGGGGTCCCTACGAGCAGTACTTC. The chain employs TRBV6-5 and TRBJ2-7; 11 bases match TRBD1. Trimming took 6 bases from V and 2 from J; bases not matched to a gene: 3. The CDR3 is 14 amino acids. CDR1 and CDR2 (germline): MNHEY, SVGAGI.

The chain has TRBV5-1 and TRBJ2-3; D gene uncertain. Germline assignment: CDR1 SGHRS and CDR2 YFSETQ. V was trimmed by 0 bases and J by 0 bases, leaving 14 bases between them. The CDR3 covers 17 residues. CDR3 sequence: CASSLEAVSRSTDTQYF. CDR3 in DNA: TGCGCCAGCAGCTTGGAGGCGGTCTCCCGTAGCACAGATACGCAGTATTTT. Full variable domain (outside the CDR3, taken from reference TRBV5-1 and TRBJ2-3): KAGVTQTPRYLIKTRGQQVTLSCSPISGHRSVSWYQQTPGQGLQFLFEYFSETQRNKGNFPGRFSGRQFSNSRSEMNVSTLELGDSALYLCASSLEAVSRSTDTQYFGPGTRLTVL.

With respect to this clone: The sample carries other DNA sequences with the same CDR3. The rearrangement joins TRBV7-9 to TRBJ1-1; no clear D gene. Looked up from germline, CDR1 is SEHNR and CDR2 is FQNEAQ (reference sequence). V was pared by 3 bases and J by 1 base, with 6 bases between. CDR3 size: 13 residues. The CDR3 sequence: CASSLVKNTEAFF. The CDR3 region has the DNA TGTGCCAGCAGCTTGGTGAAGAACACTGAAGCTTTCTTT.

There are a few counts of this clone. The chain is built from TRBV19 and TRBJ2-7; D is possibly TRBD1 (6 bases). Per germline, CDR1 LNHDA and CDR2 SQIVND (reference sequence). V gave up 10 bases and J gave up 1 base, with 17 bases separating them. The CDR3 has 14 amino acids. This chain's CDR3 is CATRATGGSYEQYF. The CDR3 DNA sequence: TGTGCCACACGGGCGACAGGAGGTTCCTACGAGCAGTACTTC.

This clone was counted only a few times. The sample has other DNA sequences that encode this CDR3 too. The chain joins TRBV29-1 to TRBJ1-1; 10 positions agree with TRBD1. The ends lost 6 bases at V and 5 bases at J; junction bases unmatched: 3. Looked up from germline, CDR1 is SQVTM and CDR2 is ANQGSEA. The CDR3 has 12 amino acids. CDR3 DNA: TGCAGCGTAGGACAGGGGGGTACTGAAGCTTTCTTT. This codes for CSVGQGGTEAFF.